The TCR beta chain under discussion was sequenced for a study of PD-1 blockade in mismatch repair-deficient tumors. This table comes from immunoSEQ multiplex PCR, and its TCRdb copy is limited to in-frame clones, with some not included. The sample yields about 16,000 clones, about four fifths seen once. With regard to this clone: Its antigen remains unknown.

V was shortened by 3 bases and J by 4 bases, with 2 bases between the two germline ends. The CDR3 runs 11 residues. Germline V lookup: CDR1 SGHDT, CDR2 YYEEEE. Study observations and caveats: Tumor-resident clones, often undetectable pretreatment in blood, expanded then contracted after pembrolizumab.

TCR sequencing covered a few patients who responded to pembrolizumab. Source: PBMCs, taken before pembrolizumab treatment. The receptor's source is an adult with mismatch repair-deficient cancer. The rearrangement links TRBV5-6 to TRBJ2-1, with D unclear. CDR3 in amino acids: CASSYYNEQFF. Here the CDR3 DNA reads TGTGCCAGCAGCTATTACAATGAGCAGTTCTTC.